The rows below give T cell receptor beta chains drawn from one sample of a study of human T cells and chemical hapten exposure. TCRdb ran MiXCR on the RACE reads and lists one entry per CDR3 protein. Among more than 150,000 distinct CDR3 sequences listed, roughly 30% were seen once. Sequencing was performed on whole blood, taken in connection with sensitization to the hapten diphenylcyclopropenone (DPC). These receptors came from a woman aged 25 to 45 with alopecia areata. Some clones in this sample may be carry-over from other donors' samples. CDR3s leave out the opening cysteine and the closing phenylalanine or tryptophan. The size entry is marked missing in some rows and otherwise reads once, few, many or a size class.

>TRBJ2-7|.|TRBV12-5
ASGSYTGKGSYEQY
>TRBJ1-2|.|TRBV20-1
SARGGTGSWYGYT
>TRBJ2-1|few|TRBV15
ATSKTNEQF
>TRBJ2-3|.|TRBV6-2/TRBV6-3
ASLAGGTDTQY
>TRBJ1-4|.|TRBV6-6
ASSKTTVSERTNEKLF
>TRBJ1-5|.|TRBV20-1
SASAGGSNQPQH
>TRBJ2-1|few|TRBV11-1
ASSLSLRESMNEQF
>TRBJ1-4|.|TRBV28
ASRGGSQEKLF
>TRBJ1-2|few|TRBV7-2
ASSLGLWQLYGYT
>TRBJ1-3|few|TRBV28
ASSLTAVSGNTIY
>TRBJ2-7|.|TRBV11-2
ASSIGLAGEYEQY
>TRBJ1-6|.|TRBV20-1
SAPGGHNSPLH
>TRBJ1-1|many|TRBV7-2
ASSRTGRRNTEAF
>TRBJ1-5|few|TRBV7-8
ASSLLPDGNQPQH
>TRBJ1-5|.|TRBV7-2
ASSVGQGAWEPQH
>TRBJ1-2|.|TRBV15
ATSRVISGDYGYT
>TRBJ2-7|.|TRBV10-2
ASSASRAGVRYEQY
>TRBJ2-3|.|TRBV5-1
ASTLTGLLTDTQY
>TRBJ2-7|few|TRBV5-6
ASSFQGHEQY
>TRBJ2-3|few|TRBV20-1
GAEGLAGGKDTQY
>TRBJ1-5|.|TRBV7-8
ASSQGQQPQH
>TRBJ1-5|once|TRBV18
ASSPDGTDSSNQPQH
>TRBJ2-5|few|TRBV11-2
ASSLSGIRRETQY
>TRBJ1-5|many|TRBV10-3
ATQQGGDQPQH